These T cell receptor beta chains were read from a single sample in a study of blood T cell repertoires in COVID-19. Sequencing was performed with immunoSEQ multiplex PCR; in TCRdb, only in-frame clones are kept and a portion is missing. This sample has approximately 270,000 clones, with 80% to 90% found just once. The sequenced sample consisted of PBMCs or T cells enriched from blood (not recorded which). The source of these receptors is a man between 40 and 49 years old who had recovered from COVID-19. The CDR3 runs from the conserved cysteine through the conserved F or W. The order of the fields is D gene, V gene, clone size, J gene, CDR3 DNA, CDR3 protein. D genes are given only for firm matches. For some rows the clone size is stated as once, few or many, or as a class when expanded; others skip it.

d_call: TRBD2
v_call: TRBV28
clone_size: -
j_call: TRBJ2-7
cdr3_nt: TGTGCCAGCAGCACCGGGACTAGCGGCTACGAGCAGTACTTC
cdr3_aa: CASSTGTSGYEQYF

d_call: -
v_call: TRBV18
clone_size: -
j_call: TRBJ1-6
cdr3_nt: TGTGCCAGCTCACCAGCGAATTCACCCCTCCACTTT
cdr3_aa: CASSPANSPLHF

d_call: -
v_call: TRBV6-6
clone_size: -
j_call: TRBJ1-2
cdr3_nt: TGTGCCAGCAGTTACTATCTCGGGGAGTCCTATGGCTACACCTTC
cdr3_aa: CASSYYLGESYGYTF

d_call: TRBD2
v_call: TRBV3-1/TRBV3-2
clone_size: -
j_call: TRBJ2-7
cdr3_nt: TGTGCCAGCAGCCAAGGGGGACTAGCGGGAGGCAACAACTACGAGCAGTACTTC
cdr3_aa: CASSQGGLAGGNNYEQYF

d_call: TRBD1
v_call: TRBV28
clone_size: once
j_call: TRBJ2-7
cdr3_nt: TGTGCCAGCAGTATCAGGGGGCTGGCCTACGAGCAGTACTTC
cdr3_aa: CASSIRGLAYEQYF

d_call: -
v_call: TRBV18
clone_size: -
j_call: TRBJ1-5
cdr3_nt: TGTGCCAGCTCTTTCTCGAGCAATCAGCCCCAGCATTTT
cdr3_aa: CASSFSSNQPQHF

d_call: TRBD2
v_call: TRBV27
clone_size: -
j_call: TRBJ2-2
cdr3_nt: TGTGCCAGCAGATGGGGACTAGCGGGAGACACCGGGGAGCTGTTTTTT
cdr3_aa: CASRWGLAGDTGELFF

d_call: TRBD1
v_call: TRBV29-1
clone_size: -
j_call: TRBJ1-1
cdr3_nt: TGCAGCGCTGCAGGGGGCGAGAACACTGAAGCTTTCTTT
cdr3_aa: CSAAGGENTEAFF

d_call: -
v_call: TRBV5-1
clone_size: -
j_call: TRBJ2-3
cdr3_nt: TGCGCCAGCAGCTTGGTCGGGAGTAACGCAGATACGCAGTATTTT
cdr3_aa: CASSLVGSNADTQYF

d_call: -
v_call: TRBV4-1
clone_size: -
j_call: TRBJ1-2
cdr3_nt: TGCGCCAGCAGCCAAGTAGGGGTTAACTATGGCTACACCTTC
cdr3_aa: CASSQVGVNYGYTF

d_call: -
v_call: TRBV15
clone_size: -
j_call: TRBJ2-3
cdr3_nt: TGTGCCACCAGCAGTAGATCAAGTGGGGCAAAGGATACGCAGTATTTT
cdr3_aa: CATSSRSSGAKDTQYF

d_call: TRBD2
v_call: TRBV4-1
clone_size: -
j_call: TRBJ2-1
cdr3_nt: TGCGCCAGCAGCTTCTCTCGGAGCGGGGGGTCCACATTCGAGCAGTTCTTC
cdr3_aa: CASSFSRSGGSTFEQFF

d_call: TRBD2
v_call: TRBV20-1
clone_size: -
j_call: TRBJ2-7
cdr3_nt: TGCAGTGCAACGGGAGGCGGCGAGCAGTACTTC
cdr3_aa: CSATGGGEQYF

d_call: TRBD1
v_call: TRBV5-1
clone_size: -
j_call: TRBJ2-3
cdr3_nt: TGCGCCAGCAGCGCTGGGTGGGACAGCTCCACAGATACGCAGTATTTT
cdr3_aa: CASSAGWDSSTDTQYF

d_call: TRBD1
v_call: TRBV9
clone_size: -
j_call: TRBJ1-2
cdr3_nt: TGTGCCAGCAGCGAGGGGGACCGGGACAGAGCTAACTATGGCTACACCTTC
cdr3_aa: CASSEGDRDRANYGYTF

d_call: TRBD2
v_call: TRBV19
clone_size: once
j_call: TRBJ2-1
cdr3_nt: TGTGCCAGTAGTATAGATCGTCCGGGACTAGCGGGTGGCGACAATGAGCAGTTCTTC
cdr3_aa: CASSIDRPGLAGGDNEQFF

d_call: -
v_call: TRBV9
clone_size: -
j_call: TRBJ2-3
cdr3_nt: TGTGCCAGCAGCGTAGGTTGGCGGGATATGGCAGATACGCAGTATTTT
cdr3_aa: CASSVGWRDMADTQYF

d_call: -
v_call: TRBV20-1
clone_size: -
j_call: TRBJ1-1
cdr3_nt: TGCAGTGCTAGGGGGCTCACTGAAGCTTTCTTT
cdr3_aa: CSARGLTEAFF

d_call: TRBD1
v_call: TRBV6-6
clone_size: -
j_call: TRBJ2-7
cdr3_nt: TGTGCCAGCAGTTCGCAGGACAGGGGCTCCTACGAGCAGTACTTC
cdr3_aa: CASSSQDRGSYEQYF

d_call: -
v_call: TRBV15
clone_size: -
j_call: TRBJ2-5
cdr3_nt: TGTGCCACCAGCAGAGATCGGACAGTACAAGAGACCCAGTACTTC
cdr3_aa: CATSRDRTVQETQYF

d_call: -
v_call: TRBV6-1
clone_size: -
j_call: TRBJ2-3
cdr3_nt: TGTGCCAGCAGTGAAGATCAAGCGGTCACAGATACGCAGTATTTT
cdr3_aa: CASSEDQAVTDTQYF

d_call: -
v_call: TRBV24-1
clone_size: -
j_call: TRBJ2-1
cdr3_nt: TGTGCCACCAGTGACGTGACGGAGAATGAGCAGTTCTTC
cdr3_aa: CATSDVTENEQFF

d_call: -
v_call: TRBV7-3
clone_size: -
j_call: TRBJ2-3
cdr3_nt: TGTGCCAGCAGCTTAACAAGCGGTCGGGGGACAGATACGCAGTATTTT
cdr3_aa: CASSLTSGRGTDTQYF

d_call: -
v_call: TRBV27
clone_size: -
j_call: TRBJ2-6
cdr3_nt: TGTGCCAGCAGTTTAATCCCAACTGGGGCCAACGTCCTGACTTTC
cdr3_aa: CASSLIPTGANVLTF

d_call: -
v_call: TRBV5-4
clone_size: -
j_call: TRBJ2-1
cdr3_nt: TGTGCCAGCAGCTTGGAGCGCTACCTCTCCTACAATGAGCAGTTCTTC
cdr3_aa: CASSLERYLSYNEQFF

d_call: -
v_call: TRBV19
clone_size: few
j_call: TRBJ1-1
cdr3_nt: TGTGCCAGTAGTATAAGGGCTGGGTCAGGGTTGAACACTGAAGCTTTCTTT
cdr3_aa: CASSIRAGSGLNTEAFF

d_call: TRBD1
v_call: TRBV27
clone_size: -
j_call: TRBJ1-2
cdr3_nt: TGTGCCAGCAGTAGGCAGGCAGGGGGCGGGTATGGCTACACCTTC
cdr3_aa: CASSRQAGGGYGYTF

d_call: TRBD2
v_call: TRBV2
clone_size: -
j_call: TRBJ2-1
cdr3_nt: TGTGCCAGCAGTCACGGATCCCTAGCGGGAGGGCCCGGTGGGGATGAGCAGTTCTTC
cdr3_aa: CASSHGSLAGGPGGDEQFF

d_call: TRBD2
v_call: TRBV10-3
clone_size: -
j_call: TRBJ2-2
cdr3_nt: TGTGCCATCAGGGTACAGGACGGACTAGCGGGGGGTAACACCGGGGAGCTGTTTTTT
cdr3_aa: CAIRVQDGLAGGNTGELFF

d_call: -
v_call: TRBV18
clone_size: -
j_call: TRBJ1-5
cdr3_nt: TGTGCCAGCTCACCGGGCCGAAATCAGCCCCAGCATTTT
cdr3_aa: CASSPGRNQPQHF

d_call: -
v_call: TRBV5-1
clone_size: -
j_call: TRBJ2-3
cdr3_nt: TGCGCCAGCAGCGATGACAGGACCCTATTAGATACGCAGTATTTT
cdr3_aa: CASSDDRTLLDTQYF

d_call: -
v_call: TRBV2
clone_size: -
j_call: TRBJ2-7
cdr3_nt: TGTGCCAGCAGAGGTCAGGGGCACATGGACGAGCAGTACTTC
cdr3_aa: CASRGQGHMDEQYF

d_call: TRBD2
v_call: TRBV6-4
clone_size: -
j_call: TRBJ2-3
cdr3_nt: TGTGCCAGTTCCGGGACTAGCGGGGGGGCCGTGCCAGATACGCAGTATTTT
cdr3_aa: CASSGTSGGAVPDTQYF

d_call: -
v_call: TRBV12-5
clone_size: -
j_call: TRBJ1-2
cdr3_nt: TGTGCTAGTGGCCGGGGACATCTCTATGGCTACACCTTC
cdr3_aa: CASGRGHLYGYTF

d_call: TRBD1
v_call: TRBV28
clone_size: -
j_call: TRBJ2-3
cdr3_nt: TGTGCCAGCAGTCTACACCCGGACAGGGCAAGCACAGATACGCAGTATTTT
cdr3_aa: CASSLHPDRASTDTQYF

d_call: -
v_call: TRBV27
clone_size: -
j_call: TRBJ2-7
cdr3_nt: TGTGCCAGCAGTCATACAGGGAGCTCCTACGAGCAGTACTTC
cdr3_aa: CASSHTGSSYEQYF

d_call: TRBD2
v_call: TRBV5-8
clone_size: -
j_call: TRBJ2-2
cdr3_nt: TGTGCCAGCATCCGCTCGATACTAGCGGGGGGCGGAACCGGGGAGCTGTTTTTT
cdr3_aa: CASIRSILAGGGTGELFF

d_call: -
v_call: TRBV18
clone_size: -
j_call: TRBJ1-6
cdr3_nt: TGTGCCAGCTCACCTCTTCGACAACCAAAGAGCTCCTATAATTCACCCCTCCACTTT
cdr3_aa: CASSPLRQPKSSYNSPLHF

d_call: -
v_call: TRBV19
clone_size: -
j_call: TRBJ2-6
cdr3_nt: TGTGCCAGTAGTACCGGACAGTCGGCCGGGGCCAACGTCCTGACTTTC
cdr3_aa: CASSTGQSAGANVLTF

d_call: TRBD2
v_call: TRBV6-6
clone_size: -
j_call: TRBJ2-7
cdr3_nt: TGTGCCAGCAATCTAGCGGGGGGAATCTACGAGCAGTACTTC
cdr3_aa: CASNLAGGIYEQYF